These T cell receptor beta chains were read from a single sample in a study of T cell changes during pregnancy in multiple sclerosis. This table comes from immunoSEQ multiplex PCR, and its TCRdb copy is limited to in-frame clones, with some not included. The sample includes 30,000 to 45,000 clones, approximately 92% of them seen just once. Sequences were derived from CD8+ T cells from peripheral blood mononuclear cells, sampled before pregnancy. Source of these receptors: a female donor with multiple sclerosis, enrolled in a pregnancy study. Both conserved end residues are part of each CDR3. The D gene is left open where the match is weak.

>18|TRBD2|TRBV27
CASSLGTSGRGYTGELFF
>16|TRBD1|TRBV27
CASSKSGTGVKNIQYF
>15|TRBD1|TRBV7-9
CASSLFRQGVDEQYF
>15|TRBD2|TRBV6-1
CASRLAGGSSYEQYF
>14|.|TRBV28
CASSFGGSGNTIYF
>15|.|TRBV9
CASSSTGTTNQPQHF
>17|TRBD2|TRBV7-9
CASSSSSGRVYQETQYF
>14|TRBD1|TRBV6-5
CASSYDRAPYGYTF
>12|.|TRBV9
CASSVASDTQYF
>13|.|TRBV5-6
CASSPARGREQYF
>15|TRBD2|TRBV5-4
CASGETSGGQETQYF
>16|TRBD1|TRBV5-1
CASSLKQGAREYGYTF
>17|TRBD2|TRBV28
CATLTGTSPRGTGELFF
>15|TRBD2|TRBV14
CASSQVGGRALEQFF
>15|TRBD2|TRBV2
CASRAAGGRRYEQYF
>17|TRBD1|TRBV7-6
CASSVRPTGATTDTQYF
>15|.|TRBV9
CASSVAGLSYNEQFF
>13|.|TRBV5-8
CASAEAVTGELFF
>15|TRBD1|TRBV30
CAWSEQGADTGELFF
>15|TRBD2|TRBV29-1
CSVEDLFGGGYEQYF
>14|.|TRBV2
CASSEGGAAYEQYF
>16|TRBD1|TRBV6-1
CASSAQGGQGNSPLHF
>14|.|TRBV6-5
CASSYSPSLDTQYF
>18|.|TRBV11-2
CASSRAGTQHYRDYEQYF
>15|.|TRBV7-9
CASSLVTGDYNEQFF
>13|TRBD1|TRBV13
CASSLGTGGEAFF
>12|.|TRBV12-5
CASEGGAGGYTF
>14|TRBD1|TRBV11-1
CASSSQGTANEQYF